Included here is one TCR beta chain sequence, with context. What it binds is not known. This record comes from a study of radiotherapy plus CTLA-4 blockade in lung cancer. Study at large: An objective response was seen in 15% to 20% of patients, and disease control in over 25%. Study outcomes and limitations: The authors reported that early blood T cell clone dynamics, with interferon-beta, best predicted response.

Looked up from germline, CDR1 is SNHLY and CDR2 is FYNNEI. The length of the CDR3 is 17 residues. V lost 3 bases, J lost 0 bases, and 7 bases stayed unmatched. Repertoires were generated with immunoSEQ multiplex PCR, while TCRdb's copy carries only in-frame clones and drops some. The data show 50,000 to 60,000 clones, with approximately 80% seen just once and under 7% held by the top ten. This sequence originates from a human donor with non-small cell lung cancer whose response to radiotherapy plus ipilimumab could not be evaluated. The chain is built from TRBV2 and TRBJ1-2, with 10 bases identical to TRBD1. Sequenced material: peripheral blood, taken from a patient treated with radiotherapy plus ipilimumab. The CDR3 spells CASSDGDRGNANYGYTF. DNA of the CDR3: TGTGCCAGCAGTGATGGGGACAGGGGAAATGCTAACTATGGCTACACCTTC. Full variable domain (rest looked up from reference TRBV2 and TRBJ1-2): EPEVTQTPSHQVTQMGQEVILRCVPISNHLYFYWYRQILGQKVEFLVSFYNNEISEKSEIFDDQFSVERPDGSNFTLKIRSTKLEDSAMYFCASSDGDRGNANYGYTFGSGTRLTVV.